The clone carrying this T cell receptor beta chain was seen ten or more times. Its cognate antigen is unknown. This entry comes from a study of T-cell memory formation after mild COVID-19. Whole-study context: Clusters were largely donor specific.

MiXCR was run by TCRdb on the 5' RACE reads, yielding one entry per CDR3 protein. The table records fewer than 30,000 distinct CDR3 sequences, 12% of them present only once. Study-wide points: Clones that got smaller from day 15 to 85 had even CD4/CD8, while clones growing later tipped toward CD4+. Most CD4+ clones that shrank were in CM and EM, while CD8+ ones turned up in EMRA. That cross-reactive memory joined was suggested by some responding clones appearing in pre-infection memory.

The germline V gene has CDR1 MNHNS and CDR2 SASEGT. This CDR3 has 15 residues. Between the trimmed V and J ends, which lost 5 bases and 1 base, there was a span of 15 bases. J is TRBJ2-7 and V is TRBV6-1; TRBD1 might be the D (6 bases). The TCR originated in an adult woman who had mild COVID-19 (a few samples of this study predate the infection). Cell type and time point are not known. The sequenced sample was PBMCs or a T cell subset sorted from them (not recorded which). For the CDR3, the DNA is TGTGCCAGCAGTCTCCTTGGGACATTATCCTACGAGCAGTACTTC. This sequence encodes CASSLLGTLSYEQYF.